This is a list of T cell receptor beta chains from one sample in a study of T cell changes during pregnancy in multiple sclerosis. Assay used: immunoSEQ multiplex PCR; TCRdb lists only in-frame clones, some missing. The sample includes approximately 69,000 clones, approximately 94% seen only once; the top ten take 0.58%. The specimen was peripheral blood, collected in the third trimester of pregnancy. The receptors shown here come from a female donor with multiple sclerosis, enrolled in a pregnancy study. Both conserved end residues are part of each CDR3. The D gene is left open where the match is weak. Clone sizes are given selectively: once, few, many, or a class where the clone is expanded.

TRBJ1-2 - TRBV4-3 - CASSQVTGHNYGYTF TGCGCCAGCAGCCAAGTTACAGGTCATAACTATGGCTACACCTTC
TRBJ2-2 - TRBV10-2 TRBD2 CASNGGAIDTGELFF TGCGCCAGCAACGGGGGGGCTATTGACACCGGGGAGCTGTTTTTT
TRBJ2-3 - TRBV29-1 - CSGVVADTQYF TGCAGCGGAGTAGTGGCAGATACGCAGTATTTT
TRBJ2-1 - TRBV7-2 TRBD2 CASSLATGGPGEQFF TGTGCCAGCAGCTTAGCTACGGGGGGGCCGGGTGAGCAGTTCTTC
TRBJ1-4 - TRBV11-2 - CASSKTSGGEKLFF TGTGCCAGCAGCAAAACAAGCGGGGGGGAAAAACTGTTTTTT
TRBJ2-1 - TRBV5-6 - CASSPDTGDSYNEQFF TGTGCCAGCAGCCCCGATACGGGGGACTCCTACAATGAGCAGTTCTTC
TRBJ1-5 - TRBV7-3 - CASSSRQPQHF TGTGCCAGCAGCTCCAGGCAGCCCCAGCATTTT
TRBJ1-5 - TRBV9 - CASSGPGNQPQHF TGTGCCAGCAGCGGGCCAGGGAATCAGCCCCAGCATTTT
TRBJ1-3 - TRBV5-1 - CASSLGGSGNTIYF TGCGCCAGCAGCTTAGGAGGGTCAGGAAACACCATATATTTT
TRBJ2-2 once TRBV2 TRBD2 CASSPTGLAPGELFF TGTGCCAGCAGTCCAACGGGACTAGCCCCCGGGGAGCTGTTTTTT
TRBJ1-1 - TRBV7-9 - CASSRLRGTEAFF TGTGCCAGCAGTCGCCTGCGGGGTACTGAAGCTTTCTTT
TRBJ1-2 - TRBV4-2 - CASSLTGTDANYGYTF TGTGCCAGCAGCCTCACAGGAACGGATGCTAACTATGGCTACACCTTC
TRBJ1-1 - TRBV5-8 TRBD1 CASSYGQGRTEAFF TGTGCCAGCAGCTATGGACAGGGGCGCACTGAAGCTTTCTTT
TRBJ2-7 - TRBV5-5 - CASSLSGEEQYF TGTGCCAGCAGCTTGTCAGGGGAAGAGCAGTACTTC
TRBJ1-2 - TRBV30 - CAWNPPGTNYGYTF TGTGCCTGGAACCCTCCAGGGACTAACTATGGCTACACCTTC
TRBJ1-6 - TRBV30 - CAWIGGRTYNSPLHF TGTGCCTGGATCGGGGGAAGGACCTATAATTCACCCCTCCACTTT
TRBJ2-1 - TRBV2 - CASSAVGRREQFF TGTGCCAGCAGTGCCGTGGGGAGGCGGGAGCAGTTCTTC
TRBJ2-7 - TRBV5-1 - CASSLSTYEQYF TGCGCCAGCAGCTTGTCCACCTACGAGCAGTACTTC
TRBJ2-7 - TRBV18 - CASSPPGTSYEQYF TGTGCCAGCTCACCCCCTGGGACATCTTACGAGCAGTACTTC
TRBJ1-2 - TRBV7-2 - CASSLDFIGYTF TGTGCCAGCAGCTTGGACTTTATTGGCTACACCTTC